Each of the 18 T cell receptor gamma chains below was sequenced from the same sample in a study of gamma-delta chains in newborns, infants, children. TCRdb re-analyzed the reads via CATT. The sample gives approximately 1,000 gamma-chain clones, more than 35% of which show up once; more than 35% is in the top ten. Sequencing input: blood. The receptor set was obtained from a child who was a newborn, infant or young child, either healthy, febrile or measles-vaccinated (not recorded which).

The V and J genes are TRGV9 and TRGJP. The J gene, not given by TCRdb, was assigned here from a germline match of the nucleotide sequence. The CDR3 runs to 17 residues. Looked up from germline, CDR1 is GITISATS and CDR2 is ISYDGTV (reference sequence). V shed 0 bases, J shed 7 bases, and the junction held 6 bases outside the gene matches. CDR3 DNA sequence: TGTGCCTTGTGGGAGGTGGTTGGGGAGTTGGGCAAAAAAATCAAGGTATTT. This codes for CALWEVVGELGKKIKVF.

There are a few counts of this clone. V usage is TRGV9 and J usage is TRGJP. The J gene was not available in TCRdb and was assigned here by matching the DNA to germline segments. J lost 6 bases, V lost 2 bases, and 4 bases had no gene match. Germline CDR1 GITISATS, CDR2 ISYDGTV (reference sequence). CDR3 length: 16 residues. CDR3 DNA: TGTGCCTTGTGGGAGGACCCAGAGTTGGGCAAAAAAATCAAGGTATTT. As protein: CALWEDPELGKKIKVF.

This clone has just a few counts. CDR3 sequence: CATWDVVGGDWIKTF. The DNA of the CDR3 is TGTGCCACCTGGGACGTGGTTGGTGGAGATTGGATCAAGACGTTT. V is TRGV2 and J is TRGJP2. No J segment appears in TCRdb, so it was assigned here by matching the sequence to germline. V lost 2 bases, J lost 8 bases, and 11 bases stayed unmatched. CDR3 length equals 15 residues. The V gene's germline CDR1 is EGSNGY and CDR2 YDSYNSKV.

This sequence joins TRGV9 and TRGJP. No J gene is reported in TCRdb; it was inferred here by comparing the DNA with germline. The CDR3 extends over 17 amino acids. The ends lost 0 bases at V and 10 bases at J; junction bases unmatched: 9. The germline gives CDR1 GITISATS, CDR2 ISYDGTV (reference sequence). In nucleotides, the CDR3 is TGTGCCTTGTGGGAGGTGCATGTTGGTTTGGGCAAAAAAATCAAGGTATTT. This sequence encodes CALWEVHVGLGKKIKVF.

As regards this clone: A clone one base away is much larger, so this may be a read error. V is TRGV9 and J is TRGJP. TCRdb is silent on the J gene; assignment here came from matching the DNA to germline. Germline-derived CDR1 and CDR2 are GITISATS and ISYDGTV (reference sequence). The CDR3 consists of 17 residues. J lost 7 bases, V lost 2 bases, and 8 bases had no gene match. The chain's CDR3 is CALWEAQGELGKKIKVF. CDR3 coding DNA: TGTGCCTTGTGGGAGGCGCAGGGGGAGTTGGGCAAAAAAATCAAGGTATTT.

This sequence joins TRGV9 and TRGJP. TCRdb leaves out the J gene; it was filled in here by matching the DNA to germline. CDR3 length: 17 residues. The germline gives CDR1 GITISATS, CDR2 ISYDGTV (reference sequence). Losses at the gene ends were 3 bases for V and 9 bases for J; bases not matched to a gene: 11. CDR3 sequence (DNA): TGTGCCTTGTGGGAGCCTGAGGGGGGGTTGGGCAAAAAAATCAAGGTATTT. It yields the protein CALWEPEGGLGKKIKVF.

This clone was seen only a few times. V gene TRGV9 combines with J gene TRGJP. The J gene was not available in TCRdb and was assigned here by matching the DNA to germline segments. CDR3 size: 17 residues. Germline CDR1 is GITISATS and CDR2 is ISYDGTV (reference sequence). The V segment lost 2 bases and the J segment 7 bases; nucleotides outside the gene matches: 8. CDR3 sequence reads: CALWEATGELGKKIKVF. The CDR3 DNA reads as TGTGCCTTGTGGGAGGCCACGGGGGAGTTGGGCAAAAAAATCAAGGTATTT.

This clone has more than one count but fewer than ten. The V call is TRGV9, the J call TRGJP. TCRdb records no J gene; here it was assigned by comparing the DNA to germline. The CDR3 length is 16 residues. Germline assignment: CDR1 GITISATS and CDR2 ISYDGTV (reference sequence). J lost 5 bases, V lost 2 bases, and 3 bases had no gene match. The CDR3 reads CALWEAKELGKKIKVF. The CDR3 DNA is TGTGCCTTGTGGGAGGCCAAAGAGTTGGGCAAAAAAATCAAGGTATTT.

The V gene was identified as TRGV9, while no J gene was called. Looked up from germline, CDR1 is GITISATS and CDR2 is ISYDGTV (reference sequence). This CDR3 is 14 amino acids long. The CDR3 protein is CALWAKVGEKIKVF. As DNA, the CDR3 is TGTGCCTTGTGGGCAAAGGTGGGCGAAAAAATAAAGGTCTTT.

This rearrangement joins TRGV9 to TRGJP. The J gene, missing from TCRdb, was assigned here through DNA to germline matching. V shed 1 base and J 7 bases; nucleotides not matched to a gene: 4. This CDR3 spans 16 amino acids. The germline V gene has CDR1 GITISATS and CDR2 ISYDGTV (reference sequence). The CDR3 coding sequence is TGTGCCTTGTGGGAGGTTAACGAGTTGGGCAAAAAAATCAAGGTATTT. This translates into CALWEVNELGKKIKVF.

The V gene lacks a call, and TRGJ1 or TRGJ2 is the J gene. The CDR3 loop spans 15 amino acids. The CDR3 region is CALWFTRVPYYKKLF. CDR3 DNA sequence: TGTGCCTTGTGGTTTACGAGGGTCCCTTATTATAAGAAACTCTTT.

On this clone itself: This sample also contains other DNA sequences that code for the same CDR3. The rearrangement joins TRGV9 to TRGJP. TCRdb does not report a J gene; here it was assigned by matching the DNA to germline references. The CDR3 extends over 16 amino acids. The germline gives CDR1 GITISATS, CDR2 ISYDGTV (reference sequence). Trimming removed 0 bases from V and 9 bases from J; junction bases left unmatched: 5. The DNA of the CDR3 is TGTGCCTTGTGGGAGGTGCAGAGGTTGGGCAAAAAAATCAAGGTATTT. Translating gives CALWEVQRLGKKIKVF.

The J gene has no call, while the V gene is TRGV9. CDR1 and CDR2 (germline): GITISATS, ISYDGTV (reference sequence). The CDR3 is 14 amino acids. In DNA, the CDR3 is TGTGCCTTGTGGGAGGTGTGGGATTATTATAACAAACTATTT. Protein: CALWEVWDYYNKLF.

The V gene is given as TRGV9, and no J gene call is available. CDR1 and CDR2 (germline): GITISATS, ISYDGTV (reference sequence). The CDR3 is 14 residues long. In nucleotides, the CDR3 is TGTGCCTTGTGGGAAGAGTTGGGCAAAAAAGTCAAAGTATTT. Amino acid sequence: CALWEELGKKVKVF.

The genes are TRGV8 and TRGJ1 or TRGJ2. The J gene was missing in TCRdb and was found by matching the end of the DNA to germline. J was trimmed by 2 bases and V by 6 bases; bases with no gene match: 7. CDR3 length equals 13 residues. Germline V gene data show CDR1 as VENAVY and CDR2 as YDSYNSRV. DNA for the CDR3: TGTGCCACCTGGCCCCCAGATTATTATAAGAAACTCTTT. Residues: CATWPPDYYKKLF.

In its sample, this clone ranks as large (0.1 to 1%). The chain is built from TRGV9 and TRGJP. Per germline, CDR1 GITISATS and CDR2 ISYDGTV (reference sequence). This CDR3 contains 17 residues. V shed 0 bases and J 7 bases; nucleotides not matched to a gene: 6. CDR3 sequence reads: CALWEVQGELGKKIKVF. The CDR3 DNA is TGTGCCTTGTGGGAGGTGCAGGGGGAGTTGGGCAAAAAAATCAAGGTATTT.

Regarding this clone: The sample contains more than one DNA sequence encoding this CDR3. This chain links TRGV9 with TRGJP. Matching the DNA to germline supplied the J gene, which TCRdb does not give. The CDR3 has 16 amino acids. Germline V gene sequence: CDR1 GITISATS, CDR2 ISYDGTV (reference sequence). The V segment lost 4 bases and the J segment 3 bases; nucleotides outside the gene matches: 3. CDR3 residues: CALWDLQELGKKIKVF. CDR3 in DNA: TGTGCCTTGTGGGACTTGCAAGAGTTGGGCAAAAAAATCAAGGTATTT.

In the case of this clone: An end of the junction differs from the germline gene, which may be a read error. The rearrangement links TRGV9 to TRGJP. Here the J gene came from matching the DNA to germline, since TCRdb omits it. This CDR3 is 18 amino acids long. Germline lookup yields CDR1 GITISATS and CDR2 ISYDGTV (reference sequence). This chain's CDR3 is CALWEVQGGELGKKIKVF. In DNA, the CDR3 is TGTGCCCTGTGGGAGGTGCAGGGGGGGGAGTTGGGCAAAAAAATCAAGGTATTT.